This TCR beta chain is drawn from a study of T cell repertoires in cytomegalovirus infection. The wider study: The authors relied on CMV epitopes, both recently identified HLA-C-restricted and well-studied HLA-B-restricted. Indications of both CMV infection and matching HLA type were provided by public TCR beta signatures.

TCRdb passed the reads through MiXCR, listing each CDR3 protein once. The table shows 310,000 or so distinct CDR3 sequences, with roughly 25% occurring only once. The CDR3 sequence is 15 residues long. Germline V gene data show CDR1 as SGHVS and CDR2 as FNYEAQ. V lost 3 bases to trimming and J lost 0 bases, with 12 bases between them. In its sample, this clonotype was seen many times. Its antigen is currently unknown. The sample here was cultured PBMCs, taken from culture after CMV antigen stimulation. The sequence was obtained from a human donor in good health (CMV status not recorded). Some clones in this sample may be carry-over from other donors' samples. The chain has TRBV7-6 and TRBJ2-7; tentatively, D is TRBD2 (5 bases). For the CDR3, the DNA is TGTGCCAGCAGCTTTCCCCGGGAAACCTCCTACGAGCAGTACGTC. This gives the protein CASSFPRETSYEQYV.